This TCR beta chain came from a study of blood T cells in healthy people across ages. Study-level points and caveats: A greater number of naive CD4+ cells and higher diversity distinguished long-lived donors from aged donors. Diversity of TCR beta per million T cells declined in a roughly linear way with age. No conclusive comparison of naive versus antigen-experienced cells was possible with unsorted PBMCs.

This clonotype was detected only a few times. Its antigen is unknown. The CDR3 is 13 amino acids. Between the trimmed V and J ends, which lost 1 base and 5 bases, there was a span of 8 bases. Looked up from germline, CDR1 is LGHDT and CDR2 is YNNKEL (reference sequence). PCR was performed a second time for about 7 to 12 cycles using a sample-barcoded 5' primer and a J-beta primer mix. Every molecule of cDNA carried a tag from a template-switch adaptor with 12 random nucleotides. TCRdb processed the 5' RACE reads anew with MiXCR; each CDR3 protein has one entry. The sample yields 550,000 to 600,000 distinct CDR3 sequences, roughly 43% seen once.

The receptor was derived from an elderly man in good health. The chain has TRBV3-1 and TRBJ1-1; unclear D gene. Sequencing was carried out using blood. DNA for the CDR3: TGTGCCAGCAGCCAAGTAGGGAGGACTGAAGCTTTCTTT. Protein product: CASSQVGRTEAFF.